The T cell receptor beta chain under discussion was sequenced for a study of T cell changes during pregnancy in multiple sclerosis. Repertoires were generated with immunoSEQ multiplex PCR, while TCRdb's copy carries only in-frame clones and drops some. The sample has about 92,000 clones, roughly 93% seen once. The germline V gene has CDR1 MNHEY and CDR2 SVGAGI. CDR3 length: 14 amino acids. Trimming at V came to 7 bases and at J to 2 bases, leaving 7 bases not matched to a gene. The chain couples TRBV6-5 to TRBJ2-7; TRBD2 matches at 8 bases. Source: peripheral blood, taken in the third trimester of pregnancy. The clonotype originates from a female donor with multiple sclerosis, enrolled in a pregnancy study. Here the CDR3 DNA reads TGTGCCAGCAAGACACCGGGACTAGCCTACGAGCAGTACTTC. As protein: CASKTPGLAYEQYF.